The TCR beta chain described here comes from a study of identical twins. CDR1 is SQVTM, CDR2 ANQGSEA, per germline. The CDR3 covers 14 residues. The trim removed 6 bases at V and 6 bases at J, leaving 12 bases unmatched. TCRdb recomputed calls from the 5' RACE reads with MiXCR, one row per CDR3 protein. Here the sample spans more than 400,000 distinct CDR3 sequences, roughly 15% being singletons. This clonotype was seen only a few times. These same records also appear under a second study, on yellow fever vaccine responses in identical twins.

The sequencing sample was made of CD4+ T cells sorted from blood. The source is a woman aged 18-29 years in good health. The rearrangement links TRBV29-1 to TRBJ2-3; the match to TRBD2 covers 7 bases. The CDR3 reads CSVLADRLKDTQYF. In DNA form, the CDR3 reads TGCAGCGTCCTAGCGGATAGGTTGAAGGATACGCAGTATTTT.